This entry is about one T cell receptor (beta chain). The CDR3 loop spans 15 amino acids. J gave up 9 bases and V 0 bases, and 9 bases lay outside the gene matches. Per germline, CDR1 SNHLY and CDR2 FYNNEI. Authors' methods: Reference gene primer amplification yielded estimated nucleated cell counts. TCRdb keeps only in-frame clones here, not all; method: immunoSEQ multiplex PCR. V, J and clone size derive from that table, while D and trimming were established from the DNA sequence. The sample lists fewer than 300,000 clones; 80% to 90% were seen once. The sample comes from a study of blood T cell repertoires in COVID-19. The overall study: T cells, B-cell-depleted T cells, or PBMCs supplied cDNA or gDNA.

The specimen was PBMCs or T cells enriched from blood (not recorded which). The TCR originated in a woman aged 30 to 39 who had recovered from COVID-19. The chain recombines TRBV2 with TRBJ2-3, with 7 bases matching TRBD2. This chain's CDR3 is CASSEALQGGDTQYF. The CDR3 DNA is TGTGCCAGCAGTGAAGCGCTTCAGGGAGGGGACACGCAGTATTTT.